This T cell receptor (beta chain) was recorded in a study of T cell changes during pregnancy in multiple sclerosis. This table comes from immunoSEQ multiplex PCR, and its TCRdb copy is limited to in-frame clones, with some not included. The repertoire consists of roughly 80,000 clones, with over 80% occurring once and the leading ten covering 1%. V lost 0 bases to trimming and J lost 7 bases, with 10 bases between them. Germline V gene lookup returns CDR1 LGHNA and CDR2 YSLEER. This CDR3 is built from 15 residues. The sequence derives from a female donor with multiple sclerosis, enrolled in a pregnancy study. V is TRBV4-3 and J is TRBJ1-6, with D unresolved. Sequenced material: peripheral blood, taken in the first trimester of pregnancy. This chain's CDR3 is CASSQERGSNSPLHF. The CDR3 DNA follows: TGCGCCAGCAGCCAAGAACGGGGTTCGAATTCACCCCTCCACTTT.